The 20 T cell receptor beta chains presented below share a single source sample, sequenced in a study of CD8 T cells in Susac syndrome. When the RNA was reverse transcribed, random hexamers were used with an input of about 0.5 to 1 ug. In TCRdb, the immunoSEQ multiplex PCR reads were re-called with MiXCR into one record per CDR3 protein. Found here are approximately 74,000 distinct CDR3 sequences, 94% of them singletons; the top ten hold roughly 1%. The sample taken for sequencing was CD8+ T cells from PBMCs. The source is a human donor with Susac syndrome.

V is TRBV7-6 and J is TRBJ2-1; the D is unclear. This CDR3 is built from 15 residues. V was trimmed by 5 bases and J by 0 bases, leaving 11 bases between them. From germline, CDR1 is SGHVS and CDR2 FNYEAQ. CDR3 sequence: CASSPDTSSYNEQFF. In DNA, the CDR3 is TGTGCCAGCAGCCCAGACACGAGCTCCTACAATGAGCAGTTCTTC.

The gene calls are TRBV7-2 and TRBJ2-5; 10 bases are a match to TRBD2. The CDR3 contains 15 residues. Trimming at V came to 3 bases and at J to 5 bases, leaving 6 bases not matched to a gene. CDR1 is SGHTA, CDR2 FQGNSA, per germline. This CDR3 is CASSLAGLAWETQYF. The CDR3 DNA reads as TGTGCCAGCAGCTTGGCGGGACTAGCGTGGGAGACCCAGTACTTC.

The rearrangement joins TRBV5-6 to TRBJ2-7; TRBD1 aligns across 7 bases. CDR3 length equals 11 residues. V shed 3 bases, J shed 11 bases, and the junction held 5 bases outside the gene matches. Germline V lookup: CDR1 SGHDT, CDR2 YYEEEE. This CDR3 reads CASSSRDREYF. DNA for the CDR3: TGTGCCAGCAGCTCCCGGGACAGAGAGTACTTC.

The V and J genes are TRBV4-2 and TRBJ2-7; a weak D match, TRBD1 (6 bases). Between the trimmed V and J ends, which lost 6 bases and 5 bases, there was a span of 20 bases. CDR1 and CDR2 from the germline V gene are LGHNA and YNFKEQ. The CDR3 consists of 15 residues. The DNA of the CDR3 is TGTGCCAGCAGTCATCCGGGACAACCGGGACACGAGCAGTACTTC. Amino acid sequence: CASSHPGQPGHEQYF.

V usage is TRBV20-1 and J usage is TRBJ2-5; 7 bases fit TRBD1. Germline V CDR1 and CDR2: DFQATT, SNEGSKA (reference sequence). V was pared by 0 bases and J by 5 bases, with 15 bases of the junction left unmatched. This CDR3 comprises 17 residues. The CDR3 sequence: CSARDLGQATIGETQYF. For the CDR3, the DNA is TGCAGTGCTAGAGATCTCGGACAGGCCACCATCGGGGAGACCCAGTACTTC.

The chain has TRBV20-1 and TRBJ2-1, with 8 bases matching TRBD2. V trimming: 0 bases; J trimming: 1 base; junction bases outside the gene matches: 5. Germline CDR1 reads DFQATT; CDR2 reads SNEGSKA (reference sequence). This CDR3 contains 16 residues. The CDR3 nucleotides read TGCAGTGCTAGAGATGCGCGGGAGGTTTCCTACAATGAGCAGTTCTTC. Translated: CSARDAREVSYNEQFF.

The chain joins TRBV5-6 to TRBJ1-1; D perhaps matches TRBD1 (5 bases). The CDR3 consists of 15 residues. V was cut by 1 base and J by 2 bases, with 12 bases left in between. CDR1 is SGHDT and CDR2 is YYEEEE in the germline V gene. CDR3 nucleotides: TGTGCCAGCAGCTTGTTGATGGACACCAACACTGAAGCTTTCTTT. Translation: CASSLLMDTNTEAFF.

The chain recombines TRBV9 with TRBJ2-7; either TRBD1 or TRBD2 may supply D (5 bases each). The ends were cut back, 3 bases at V and 0 bases at J, with 13 bases in the middle. From germline, CDR1 is SGDLS and CDR2 YYNGEE. The CDR3 is made up of 15 amino acids. The CDR3 sequence is CASSGRDAGSYEQYF. As DNA, the CDR3 is TGTGCCAGCAGCGGTCGGGACGCAGGCTCCTACGAGCAGTACTTC.

This chain links TRBV7-9 with TRBJ2-3, with D possibly matching TRBD1 (6 bases). Germline assignment: CDR1 SEHNR and CDR2 FQNEAQ (reference sequence). Trimming cost V 5 bases and J 4 bases, with 10 bases left between them. The CDR3 contains 13 residues. CDR3 residues: CASSPDRPDTQYF. CDR3 DNA: TGTGCCAGCAGCCCTGACAGGCCAGATACGCAGTATTTT. The full variable domain, rest sourced from reference TRBV7-9 and TRBJ2-3, is DTGVSQNPRHKITKRGQNVTFRCDPISEHNRLYWYRQTLGQGPEFLTYFQNEAQLEKSRLLSDRFSAERPKGSFSTLEIQRTEQGDSAMYLCASSPDRPDTQYFGPGTRLTVL.

The chain is built from TRBV19 and TRBJ2-7; D is uncertain. The ends were cut back, 5 bases at V and 3 bases at J, with 5 bases in the middle. The V gene's germline CDR1 is LNHDA and CDR2 SQIVND (reference sequence). The CDR3 totals 11 residues. DNA for the CDR3: TGTGCCAGTAGTGAGTTCTACGAGCAGTACTTC. Translation gives CASSEFYEQYF. Combining the CDR3 with reference TRBV19 and TRBJ2-7 gives the whole variable domain DGGITQSPKYLFRKEGQNVTLSCEQNLNHDAMYWYRQDPGQGLRLIYYSQIVNDFQKGDIAEGYSVSREKKESFPLTVTSAQKNPTAFYLCASSEFYEQYFGPGTRLTVT.

This sequence joins TRBV18 and TRBJ2-7, with 10 bases fitting TRBD1. The V segment lost 10 bases and the J segment 3 bases; nucleotides outside the gene matches: 6. Looked up from germline, CDR1 is KGHSH and CDR2 is LQKENI. The CDR3 sequence is 13 residues long. CDR3 region: CATTRDRGYEQYF. As DNA, the CDR3 is TGTGCCACCACCCGGGACAGGGGCTACGAGCAGTACTTC.

The chain couples TRBV27 to TRBJ2-1; 8 bases agree with TRBD1. The CDR3 is made up of 15 amino acids. Per the germline V gene, CDR1 is MNHEY and CDR2 is SMNVEV (reference sequence). V lost 4 bases, J lost 1 base, and 3 bases stayed unmatched. CDR3 sequence: CASSSTGGSYNEQFF. The CDR3 bases are TGTGCCAGCAGTTCCACAGGGGGGTCCTACAATGAGCAGTTCTTC.

This clonotype occurred once. The chain is built from TRBV6-5 and TRBJ2-1, with unresolved D. This CDR3 has 15 amino acids. Germline V gene data show CDR1 as MNHEY and CDR2 as SVGAGI. V was shortened by 6 bases and J by 0 bases, with 12 bases between the two germline ends. The CDR3 coding sequence is TGTGCCAGCAGCGCCGGGCTTAGCTCCTACAATGAGCAGTTCTTC. Translating gives CASSAGLSSYNEQFF.

This sequence joins TRBV4-3 and TRBJ2-3; D might be TRBD2 (6 bases). The CDR3 has 16 amino acids. Deletions cut 0 bases from V and 4 bases from J, with 14 bases between. Germline values: CDR1 LGHNA, CDR2 YSLEER. The CDR3 coding sequence is TGCGCCAGCAGCCAAGATCCGGGAGTTGGGGCAGATACGCAGTATTTT. It translates to CASSQDPGVGADTQYF.

The CDR3 here is CASSPLSAANTGELFF. In DNA, the CDR3 is TGTGCCAGCAGCCCCCTCAGCGCCGCGAACACCGGGGAGCTGTTTTTT. The chain recombines TRBV13 with TRBJ2-2; D not resolved. Germline V CDR1 and CDR2: PRHDT, FYEKMQ (reference sequence). The V end lost 5 bases, the J end lost 0 bases, and 13 bases lay between the germline ends. The CDR3 length is 16 residues.

This sequence joins TRBV7-2 and TRBJ1-1; no definite D call. V lost 5 bases to trimming and J lost 1 base, with 8 bases between them. From germline, CDR1 is SGHTA and CDR2 FQGNSA. There are 13 residues in the CDR3. CDR3 in amino acids: CASSGMGNTEAFF. CDR3 nucleotides: TGTGCCAGCAGCGGTATGGGGAACACTGAAGCTTTCTTT.

This rearrangement joins TRBV29-1 to TRBJ2-3; 9 bases align to TRBD2. The germline CDR1 and CDR2 sequences are SQVTM and ANQGSEA. The V segment lost 5 bases and the J segment 3 bases; nucleotides outside the gene matches: 12. The CDR3 contains 16 residues. The CDR3 is CSVKGRASGTTDTQYF. The CDR3 DNA sequence: TGCAGCGTTAAGGGCAGGGCTAGCGGGACTACAGATACGCAGTATTTT.

V and J are TRBV11-2 and TRBJ2-3; 8 bases map to TRBD2. Trimming took 1 base from V and 0 from J; bases not matched to a gene: 15. Germline CDR1 is SGHAT and CDR2 is FQNNGV. This CDR3 is 20 amino acids long. As DNA, the CDR3 is TGTGCCAGCAGCTTAGTAACTAGCGGCTCCGAAATACCTAGCACAGATACGCAGTATTTT. This translates into CASSLVTSGSEIPSTDTQYF. Looking up the rest from reference TRBV11-2 and TRBJ2-3 gives the full variable domain: EAGVAQSPRYKIIEKRQSVAFWCNPISGHATLYWYQQILGQGPKLLIQFQNNGVVDDSQLPKDRFSAERLKGVDSTLKIQPAKLEDSAVYLCASSLVTSGSEIPSTDTQYFGPGTRLTVL.

V and J are TRBV29-1 and TRBJ2-2, with unresolved D. Germline V lookup: CDR1 SQVTM, CDR2 ANQGSEA. This CDR3 has 13 amino acids. V was trimmed by 1 base and J by 4 bases, leaving 7 bases between them. The CDR3 DNA reads TGCAGCGTTGAAGCTTCGTTCACCGGGGAGCTGTTTTTT. Translated: CSVEASFTGELFF.

The rearrangement joins TRBV14 to TRBJ2-1, with D possibly TRBD1 on 6 matching bases. The V gene lost 3 bases and the J gene lost 6 bases, with 15 bases spanning the gap. The CDR3 totals 15 residues. CDR1 is SGHDN and CDR2 is FVKESK in the germline V gene. This chain's CDR3 is CASSQRTVEVNEQFF. The CDR3, as DNA: TGTGCCAGCAGCCAGAGGACAGTCGAGGTCAATGAGCAGTTCTTC.